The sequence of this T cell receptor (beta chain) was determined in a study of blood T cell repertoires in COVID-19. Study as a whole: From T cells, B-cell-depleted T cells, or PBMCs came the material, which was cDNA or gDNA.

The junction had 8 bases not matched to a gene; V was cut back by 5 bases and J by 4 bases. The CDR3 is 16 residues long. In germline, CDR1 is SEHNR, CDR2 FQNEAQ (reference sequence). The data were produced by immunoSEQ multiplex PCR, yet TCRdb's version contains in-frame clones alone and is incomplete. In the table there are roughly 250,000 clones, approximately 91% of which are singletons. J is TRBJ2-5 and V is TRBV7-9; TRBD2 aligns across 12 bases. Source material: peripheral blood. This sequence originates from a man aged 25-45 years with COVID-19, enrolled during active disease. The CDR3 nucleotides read TGTGCCAGCAGCCTACTAGCGGGGGGCCCGGGAGAGACCCAGTACTTC. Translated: CASSLLAGGPGETQYF.